This T cell receptor (beta chain) comes out of a study of cytomegalovirus exposure and HLA in healthy donors. The PCR made use of 60 Vbeta and 13 Jbeta primers. Using immunoSEQ multiplex PCR, the repertoire was profiled, and TCRdb retains in-frame clones only, with some absent. The repertoire holds about 110,000 clones, with under 90% as singletons. This receptor was identified in a young woman in good health and CMV-seronegative. Sequencing was carried out using PBMCs.

The CDR3 sequence is CASSLPSRTDTQYF. The CDR3, as DNA: TGTGCCAGCAGTTTACCCTCTAGGACAGATACGCAGTATTTT. The chain has TRBV27 and TRBJ2-3; D not resolved. V lost 2 bases to trimming and J lost 3 bases, with 9 bases between them. The germline V gene has CDR1 MNHEY and CDR2 SMNVEV (reference sequence). The CDR3 loop spans 14 amino acids.